These T cell receptor beta chains were read from a single sample in a study of T cell repertoires in cytomegalovirus infection. Each CDR3 protein is one row after TCRdb ran MiXCR on the reads. The repertoire holds about 100,000 distinct CDR3 sequences, 20% to 25% seen once, with roughly two fifths in the top ten. The sample comprised CD8+ T cells from PBMCs. The receptors come from a human donor in good health (CMV status not recorded). Some clones in this sample may be carry-over from other donors' samples. Both conserved end residues are part of each CDR3. D genes are given only for firm matches. Clone size appears in some rows only: once, few, many, or a class for an expanded clone.

j_call	clone_size	v_call	d_call	cdr3_aa	cdr3_nt
TRBJ2-7	few	TRBV19	TRBD2	CASTAGPTSGGYSYEQYF	TGTGCCAGTACTGCTGGGCCCACTAGCGGGGGCTACTCCTACGAGCAGTACTTC
TRBJ1-1	.	TRBV7-9	.	CASSLISTEAFF	TGTGCCAGCAGCTTAATTTCCACTGAAGCTTTCTTT
TRBJ1-2	few	TRBV5-4	.	CASSFEDYQQGAYGYTF	TGTGCCAGCAGCTTCGAAGACTACCAACAGGGAGCCTATGGCTACACCTTC
TRBJ1-6	.	TRBV6-2/TRBV6-3	.	CASAQSSYNSPLHF	TGTGCCAGCGCGCAGAGCTCCTATAATTCACCCCTCCACTTT
TRBJ2-1	many	TRBV27	TRBD1	CASSSGQNEQFF	TGTGCCAGCAGTTCGGGACAGAATGAGCAGTTCTTC
TRBJ1-5	few	TRBV5-6	.	CASSSAGQPQHF	TGTGCCAGCAGCTCGGCGGGACAGCCCCAGCATTTT
TRBJ1-2	.	TRBV29-1	TRBD1	CSADRGASNYGYTF	TGCAGCGCCGACAGGGGGGCCTCTAACTATGGCTACACCTTC
TRBJ2-5	.	TRBV7-6	.	CASSLQRTISETQYF	TGTGCCAGCAGCTTACAACGGACGATCTCGGAGACCCAGTACTTC
TRBJ2-1	.	TRBV25-1	.	CASSESNEQFF	TGTGCCAGCAGTGAATCCAATGAGCAGTTCTTC
TRBJ2-5	few	TRBV20-1	.	CTAQCCCLRVETQYF	TGCACCGCCCAGTGCTGTTGTCTGCGGGTAGAGACCCAGTACTTC
TRBJ2-5	many	TRBV6-2/TRBV6-3	.	CASSLARETQYF	TGTGCCAGCAGTCTAGCGCGGGAGACCCAGTACTTC
TRBJ2-5	many	TRBV18	TRBD2	CASSPPSGGVEGETQYF	TGTGCCAGCTCACCCCCTAGCGGGGGGGTCGAGGGGGAGACCCAGTACTTC
TRBJ1-3	many	TRBV7-8	.	CASSLKERFGNTIYF	TGTGCCAGCAGCTTAAAAGAACGATTCGGAAACACCATATATTTT
TRBJ1-3	.	TRBV4-1	.	CASSQDLGAGSGNTIYF	TGCGCCAGCAGCCAAGATCTTGGGGCAGGCTCTGGAAACACCATATATTTT
TRBJ2-3	.	TRBV6-1	.	CASSVSNLRDTQYF	TGTGCCAGCAGTGTCTCCAACTTGAGGGATACGCAGTATTTT
TRBJ2-7	.	TRBV25-1	.	CAGSDPPTGDMGEQYF	TGTGCCGGCAGTGACCCCCCGACGGGGGACATGGGTGAGCAGTACTTC
TRBJ2-1	few	TRBV5-1	.	CASTRGPNEQFF	TGCGCCAGCACACGAGGGCCCAATGAGCAGTTCTTC
TRBJ1-2	.	TRBV9	.	CASSSGGIYGYTF	TGTGCCAGCAGCTCCGGAGGGATCTATGGCTACACCTTC
TRBJ1-2	.	TRBV28	.	CASSGPAGNYGYTF	TGTGCCAGCAGTGGACCCGCCGGCAACTATGGCTACACCTTC
TRBJ1-2	many	TRBV7-2	.	CASSIGQSLYGYTF	TGTGCCAGCAGTATCGGACAGTCTCTCTATGGCTACACCTTC
TRBJ1-6	few	TRBV28	.	CASDVKEGSPLHF	TGTGCCAGTGATGTAAAAGAGGGGTCACCCCTCCACTTT
TRBJ2-7	many	TRBV10-3	.	CAISESTGTGHEQYF	TGTGCCATCAGTGAGTCAACCGGGACGGGCCACGAGCAGTACTTC
TRBJ2-1	.	TRBV20-1	TRBD2	CSARDSPPGLGWNEQFF	TGCAGTGCTAGAGATTCGCCTCCGGGACTAGGGTGGAATGAGCAGTTCTTC
TRBJ2-7	many	TRBV6-2/TRBV6-3	TRBD1	CASSPGQGAYEQYF	TGTGCCAGCAGTCCAGGACAGGGGGCCTACGAGCAGTACTTC
TRBJ2-1	many	TRBV28	.	CASSGAADNEQFF	TGTGCCAGCAGTGGGGCGGCCGACAATGAGCAGTTCTTC
TRBJ2-7	.	TRBV2	.	CASSEDRYEQYF	TGTGCCAGCAGTGAAGATCGGTACGAGCAGTACTTC
TRBJ2-7	.	TRBV5-1	TRBD2	CASSFNDGRGYEQYF	TGCGCCAGCAGCTTCAATGACGGGAGGGGGTACGAGCAGTACTTC
TRBJ2-3	.	TRBV7-2	.	CASSFQGRRTDTQYF	TGTGCCAGCAGCTTCCAGGGCAGGAGGACAGATACGCAGTATTTT
TRBJ1-6	many	TRBV7-9	TRBD1	CASSPGQGNSPLHF	TGTGCCAGCAGCCCGGGACAGGGGAATTCACCCCTCCACTTT
TRBJ2-7	.	TRBV28	.	CASSLRTLTYEQYF	TGTGCCAGCAGTTTAAGGACACTCACCTACGAGCAGTACTTC
TRBJ1-1	many	TRBV10-2	.	CASSEGGDTEAFF	TGCGCCAGCAGTGAGGGTGGGGACACTGAAGCTTTCTTT
TRBJ1-6	.	TRBV7-9	.	CASRGGDNSPLHF	TGTGCCAGCCGAGGGGGGGACAATTCACCCCTCCACTTT
TRBJ1-5	.	TRBV7-8	.	CASSLGEAGAQPQHF	TGTGCCAGCAGCTTAGGTGAGGCAGGCGCTCAGCCCCAGCATTTT
TRBJ1-3	.	TRBV5-5	.	CASTGASGIYF	TGTGCCAGCACCGGGGCTAGCGGCATATATTTT
TRBJ1-1	few	TRBV28	.	CASRSLESTEAFF	TGTGCCAGCAGGTCACTGGAGAGCACTGAAGCTTTCTTT